The 17 T cell receptor beta chains below were found in one sample sequenced in a study of Ad26.COV2.S vaccination and SARS-CoV-2 variants. The assay was immunoSEQ multiplex PCR, and TCRdb's table has in-frame clones only and misses some. The sample includes roughly 380,000 clones, around 92% of them seen just once. Here the sequenced sample was peripheral blood, taken after recovery from COVID-19. Receptors originate from a human donor who had recovered from COVID-19.

The chain joins TRBV7-9 to TRBJ2-3; possibly TRBD2 for D (5 bases). Trimming took 6 bases from V and 2 from J, leaving 9 bases between them. CDR1 is SEHNR, CDR2 FQNEAQ, per germline (reference sequence). The CDR3 consists of 13 residues. The CDR3 DNA reads TGTGCCAGCAGACGGGATGTCACAGATACGCAGTATTTT. This encodes CASRRDVTDTQYF.

The V gene is TRBV5-1, the J gene TRBJ2-1, with D unresolved. The germline CDR1 and CDR2 sequences are SGHRS and YFSETQ. V was pared by 0 bases and J by 0 bases, with 10 bases between. The CDR3 runs 16 residues. The CDR3 DNA follows: TGCGCCAGCAGCTTGGTCGGCAGCTTCTCCTACAATGAGCAGTTCTTC. Translation gives CASSLVGSFSYNEQFF.

There are a few counts of this clone. The chain is built from TRBV7-8 and TRBJ2-3, with 8 bases aligning to TRBD1. The CDR3 sequence is 15 residues long. Trimming removed 5 bases from V and 5 bases from J; junction bases left unmatched: 9. Germline V gene data show CDR1 as SGHVS and CDR2 as FQNEAQ. This CDR3 is CASSPPGQVGDTQYF. CDR3 sequence (DNA): TGTGCCAGCAGCCCTCCGGGACAGGTTGGAGATACGCAGTATTTT.

The genes are TRBV18 and TRBJ2-7; 10 bases fit TRBD1. From germline, CDR1 is KGHSH and CDR2 LQKENI. The V and J ends lost 4 bases and 2 bases, in that order; junction bases with no gene match: 11. This CDR3 spans 17 amino acids. In DNA form, the CDR3 reads TGTGCCAGCTCACGAGATCTCTCCGGGACAGGGGCCTACGAGCAGTACTTC. It encodes CASSRDLSGTGAYEQYF.

The chain is built from TRBV2 and TRBJ1-2, with D perhaps TRBD1 (5 bases). The CDR3 loop spans 12 amino acids. The germline V and J ends were trimmed by 4 bases and 2 bases, with 5 bases remaining between them. Germline V gene data show CDR1 as SNHLY and CDR2 as FYNNEI. The CDR3 here is CASSGDNYGYTF. For the CDR3, the DNA is TGTGCCAGCAGTGGGGACAACTATGGCTACACCTTC. Full variable domain (outside the CDR3, taken from reference TRBV2 and TRBJ1-2): EPEVTQTPSHQVTQMGQEVILRCVPISNHLYFYWYRQILGQKVEFLVSFYNNEISEKSEIFDDQFSVERPDGSNFTLKIRSTKLEDSAMYFCASSGDNYGYTFGSGTRLTVV.

The chain links TRBV7-2 to TRBJ1-1; D is perhaps TRBD1 (5 bases). There are 14 residues in the CDR3. In germline, CDR1 is SGHTA, CDR2 FQGNSA. Trimming took 5 bases from V and 6 from J, leaving 16 bases between them. CDR3 sequence: CASSVTGGLAEAFF. As DNA, the CDR3 is TGTGCCAGCAGCGTAACAGGTGGCCTCGCTGAAGCTTTCTTT.

The chain carries TRBV5-8 and TRBJ2-7; D unresolved. The V gene lost 1 base and the J gene lost 2 bases, with 7 bases spanning the gap. Per the germline V gene, CDR1 is SGHTS and CDR2 is YDEGEE. CDR3 length equals 13 residues. CDR3 nucleotide sequence: TGTGCCAGCAGCTTGACGGTGGCCTACGAGCAGTACTTC. Its translation is CASSLTVAYEQYF. Full variable domain (missing parts from reference TRBV5-8 and TRBJ2-7): EAGVTQSPTHLIKTRGQQATLRCSPISGHTSVYWYQQALGLGLQFLLWYDEGEERNRGNFPPRFSGRQFPNYSSELNVNALELEDSALYLCASSLTVAYEQYFGPGTRLTVT.

This clone was detected only once. V gene TRBV29-1 combines with J gene TRBJ2-3; D is ambiguous. Trimming took 2 bases from V and 2 from J, leaving 2 bases between them. This CDR3 region has 11 residues. Germline V lookup: CDR1 SQVTM, CDR2 ANQGSEA. The CDR3 region has the DNA TGCAGCGTTGAACCCACAGATACGCAGTATTTT. Amino acids: CSVEPTDTQYF.

The V gene is TRBV4-2, the J gene TRBJ2-1, with 12 nucleotides matching TRBD1. V shed 4 bases and J 6 bases; nucleotides not matched to a gene: 10. Germline V CDR1 and CDR2: LGHNA, YNFKEQ. The CDR3 spans 17 residues. For the CDR3, the DNA is TGTGCCAGCAGCCCCAGCCGGGACAGGGGGCCCGGCAATGAGCAGTTCTTC. Its protein product is CASSPSRDRGPGNEQFF.

The chain carries TRBV27 and TRBJ1-5; TRBD1 is a possible D gene (5 bases). The CDR3 runs 15 residues. Trimming cost V 0 bases and J 1 base, with 7 bases left between them. Germline V gene sequence: CDR1 MNHEY, CDR2 SMNVEV (reference sequence). This CDR3 reads CASSLSGVSNQPQHF. The CDR3 DNA sequence: TGTGCCAGCAGTTTATCAGGGGTGAGCAATCAGCCCCAGCATTTT.

V and J are TRBV5-1 and TRBJ2-1; D is uncertain. CDR3 length equals 13 residues. V was cut by 1 base and J by 5 bases, with 7 bases left in between. Germline-derived CDR1 and CDR2 are SGHRS and YFSETQ. This chain's CDR3 is CASSLNSDNEQFF. In nucleotides, the CDR3 is TGCGCCAGCAGCTTGAACAGCGACAATGAGCAGTTCTTC.

The V and J genes are TRBV7-6 and TRBJ1-1, with D possibly matching TRBD1 (5 bases). This CDR3 has 15 residues. V was shortened by 5 bases and J by 3 bases, with 16 bases between the two germline ends. CDR1 and CDR2 (germline): SGHVS, FNYEAQ. CDR3 sequence (DNA): TGTGCCAGCAGCCCTCCTCGGTGGGGGGACACTGAAGCTTTCTTT. It yields the protein CASSPPRWGDTEAFF.

J is TRBJ1-1 and V is TRBV29-1, with 10 bases aligning to TRBD1. V was pared by 0 bases and J by 0 bases, with 1 base of the junction left unmatched. Germline V gives CDR1 SQVTM, CDR2 ANQGSEA. CDR3 size: 15 residues. The CDR3 sequence is CSVEEGQGMNTEAFF. CDR3 sequence (DNA): TGCAGCGTTGAAGAGGGACAGGGGATGAACACTGAAGCTTTCTTT.

This clone was detected once. This sequence joins TRBV6-1 and TRBJ1-3; D might be TRBD1 (6 bases). Germline assignment: CDR1 MNHNS and CDR2 SASEGT. Trimming stripped 2 bases from V and 4 bases from J, with 12 bases between. The CDR3 has 15 amino acids. The CDR3 loop is CASSEPGTPGNTIYF. CDR3 coding DNA: TGTGCCAGCAGTGAACCTGGGACACCCGGAAACACCATATATTTT.

The V and J genes are TRBV6-5 and TRBJ2-5, with a possible D match to TRBD2 (6 bases). V was trimmed by 6 bases and J by 7 bases, leaving 18 bases between them. This CDR3 has 14 amino acids. CDR1 and CDR2 (germline): MNHEY, SVGAGI. CDR3 amino acids: CASSPPRKGGTQYF. DNA for the CDR3: TGTGCCAGCAGCCCCCCCCGGAAGGGAGGGACCCAGTACTTC.

The gene calls are TRBV7-2 and TRBJ2-7; D uncertain. CDR3 length equals 15 residues. CDR1 and CDR2 from the germline V gene are SGHTA and FQGNSA. V dropped 1 base and J dropped 0 bases, with 10 bases sitting between them. The CDR3 nucleotides are TGTGCCAGCAGCTTAGAGTGGGCCTCCTCCTACGAGCAGTACTTC. This encodes CASSLEWASSYEQYF.

This clone was seen once. The genes are TRBV25-1 and TRBJ2-6, with no clear D. CDR3 length equals 14 residues. Germline CDR1 is MGHDK and CDR2 is SYGVNS. V was pared by 5 bases and J by 0 bases, with 5 bases between. In nucleotides, the CDR3 is TGTGCCAGCAGTAAGAGCTCTGGGGCCAACGTCCTGACTTTC. Translated, it gives CASSKSSGANVLTF.